These 7 T cell receptor beta chains were all obtained from the same sample, sequenced in a study of blood T cell repertoires in COVID-19. Data came from immunoSEQ multiplex PCR; TCRdb stores just in-frame clones and leaves some out. This table holds about 400,000 clones, roughly 89% found once. The material sequenced was PBMCs or T cells enriched from blood (not recorded which). The receptors shown here come from a woman between 50 and 59 years old who had recovered from COVID-19.

The V and J genes are TRBV21-1 and TRBJ2-7; TRBD1 reflects the table's D call only, with no check against the DNA. TRBV21-1 is annotated as a pseudogene. The CDR3 sequence is 11 residues long. CDR3 DNA sequence: TGTGCCAGCAGCAACCATTACGAGCAGTACTTC. The encoded protein is CASSNHYEQYF.

The chain joins TRBV4-3 to TRBJ1-4; D is ambiguous. Deletions cut 1 base from V and 7 bases from J, with 7 bases between. The CDR3 spans 13 residues. Germline V gene data show CDR1 as LGHNA and CDR2 as YSLEER. The CDR3 sequence is CASSQAVTEKLFF. CDR3 DNA: TGCGCCAGCAGCCAAGCAGTCACTGAAAAACTGTTTTTT.

The chain recombines TRBV4-2 with TRBJ2-1, with TRBD2 as a possible D gene (6 bases). This CDR3 contains 15 residues. In germline, CDR1 is LGHNA, CDR2 YNFKEQ. V lost 1 base, J lost 8 bases, and 15 bases lay in between. The CDR3 sequence: CASSQVSEGGDEQFF. The CDR3 DNA is TGTGCCAGCAGCCAAGTTAGCGAGGGAGGCGATGAGCAGTTCTTC.

The chain combines TRBV7-8 with TRBJ2-2, with D uncertain. V was shortened by 1 base and J by 1 base, with 13 bases between the two germline ends. The CDR3 consists of 17 residues. The germline V gene has CDR1 SGHVS and CDR2 FQNEAQ. The CDR3 DNA reads as TGTGCCAGCAGCTTAGTAGTGGGCAGAAGGAACACCGGGGAGCTGTTTTTT. The encoded protein is CASSLVVGRRNTGELFF.

The rearrangement links TRBV27 to TRBJ1-2, with a tentative D call TRBD1 (6 bases). Deletions cut 5 bases from V and 8 bases from J, with 15 bases between. Germline CDR1 and CDR2: MNHEY and SMNVEV (reference sequence). This CDR3 contains 13 residues. CDR3 sequence (DNA): TGTGCCAGCAGTCTGGACAGACGGGGCGGCTACACCTTC. It specifies CASSLDRRGGYTF.

This clone was counted only a few times. V gene TRBV5-1 combines with J gene TRBJ2-3; D not certain. CDR1 is SGHRS and CDR2 is YFSETQ in the germline V gene. This CDR3 contains 16 residues. Deletions cut 0 bases from V and 2 bases from J, with 13 bases between. The DNA for the CDR3 is TGCGCCAGCAGCTTGGGGGCAACAGCTATCACAGATACGCAGTATTTT. It specifies CASSLGATAITDTQYF.

V is TRBV5-1 and J is TRBJ1-5; D remains ambiguous. This CDR3 region has 15 residues. Germline assignment: CDR1 SGHRS and CDR2 YFSETQ. The V end lost 0 bases, the J end lost 0 bases, and 7 bases lay between the germline ends. Here the CDR3 reads CASSLEPGSNQPQHF. The CDR3 nucleotides read TGCGCCAGCAGCTTGGAACCGGGTAGCAATCAGCCCCAGCATTTT. Variable domain in full (rest from reference TRBV5-1 and TRBJ1-5): KAGVTQTPRYLIKTRGQQVTLSCSPISGHRSVSWYQQTPGQGLQFLFEYFSETQRNKGNFPGRFSGRQFSNSRSEMNVSTLELGDSALYLCASSLEPGSNQPQHFGDGTRLSIL.